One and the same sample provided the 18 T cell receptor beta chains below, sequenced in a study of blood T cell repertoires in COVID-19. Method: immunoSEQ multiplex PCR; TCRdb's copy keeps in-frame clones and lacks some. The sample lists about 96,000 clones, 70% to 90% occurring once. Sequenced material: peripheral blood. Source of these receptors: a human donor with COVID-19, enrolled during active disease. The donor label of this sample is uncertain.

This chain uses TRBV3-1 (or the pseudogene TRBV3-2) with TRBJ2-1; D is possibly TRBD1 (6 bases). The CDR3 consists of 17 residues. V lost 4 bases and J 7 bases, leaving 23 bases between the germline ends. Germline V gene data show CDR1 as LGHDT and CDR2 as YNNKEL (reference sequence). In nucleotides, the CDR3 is TGTGCCAGCAGCCCAGGTTGGGGACATCGGGACCCAAATGAGCAGTTCTTC. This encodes CASSPGWGHRDPNEQFF.

CDR3 in DNA: TGTGCCAGCAGGCGGGTGACGGTCGGTGAGCAGTTCTTC. Amino acids: CASRRVTVGEQFF. V and J are TRBV6-5 and TRBJ2-1; tentative D call: TRBD2 (5 bases). V was clipped by 6 bases and J by 9 bases, with 15 bases between them. Germline CDR1 and CDR2: MNHEY and SVGAGI. The CDR3 is made up of 13 amino acids.

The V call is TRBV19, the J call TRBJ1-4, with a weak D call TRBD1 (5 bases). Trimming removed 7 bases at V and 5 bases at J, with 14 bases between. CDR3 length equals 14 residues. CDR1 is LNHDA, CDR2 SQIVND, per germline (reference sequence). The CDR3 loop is CASNARDSNEKLFF. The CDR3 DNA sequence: TGTGCCAGTAATGCCAGGGATTCAAATGAAAAACTGTTTTTT.

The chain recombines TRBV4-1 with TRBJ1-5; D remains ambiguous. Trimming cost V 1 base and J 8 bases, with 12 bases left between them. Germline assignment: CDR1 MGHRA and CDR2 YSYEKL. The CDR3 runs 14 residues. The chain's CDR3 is CASSQVGLMEPQHF. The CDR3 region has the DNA TGCGCCAGCAGCCAAGTTGGCCTTATGGAGCCCCAGCATTTT.

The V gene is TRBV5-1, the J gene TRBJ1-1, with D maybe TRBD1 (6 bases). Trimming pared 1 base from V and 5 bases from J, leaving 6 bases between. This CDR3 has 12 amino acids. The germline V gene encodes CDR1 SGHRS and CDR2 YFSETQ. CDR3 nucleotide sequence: TGCGCCAGCAGCTTGACAGGGACTGAAGCTTTCTTT. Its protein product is CASSLTGTEAFF.

DNA for the CDR3: TGTGCCAGCAGTCCCCGACAGAACAATCAGCCCCAGCATTTT. This gives the protein CASSPRQNNQPQHF. The V gene is TRBV27, the J gene TRBJ1-5, with D tentatively TRBD1 (5 bases). V gave up 5 bases and J gave up 3 bases, with 11 bases separating them. Germline V lookup: CDR1 MNHEY, CDR2 SMNVEV (reference sequence). The CDR3 covers 14 residues.

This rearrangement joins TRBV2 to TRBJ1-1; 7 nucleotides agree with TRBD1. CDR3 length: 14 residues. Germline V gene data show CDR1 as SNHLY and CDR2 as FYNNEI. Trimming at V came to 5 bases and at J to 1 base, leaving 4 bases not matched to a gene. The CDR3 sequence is CASSRRQGNTEAFF. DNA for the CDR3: TGTGCCAGCAGTAGACGACAGGGGAACACTGAAGCTTTCTTT.

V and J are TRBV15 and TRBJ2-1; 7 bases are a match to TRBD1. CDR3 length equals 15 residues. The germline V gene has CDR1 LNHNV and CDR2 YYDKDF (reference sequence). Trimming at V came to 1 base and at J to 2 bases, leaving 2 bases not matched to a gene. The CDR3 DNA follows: TGTGCCACCAGCAGAGGGGACAGCACCTACAATGAGCAGTTCTTC. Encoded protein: CATSRGDSTYNEQFF.

The CDR3 spells CASSVDRTDTQYF. DNA for the CDR3: TGTGCCAGCTCAGTAGACAGGACAGATACGCAGTATTTT. This chain links TRBV18 with TRBJ2-3; D possibly corresponds to TRBD1 (6 bases). V lost 5 bases to trimming and J lost 3 bases, with 9 bases between them. The CDR3 consists of 13 residues. Germline V gene sequence: CDR1 KGHSH, CDR2 LQKENI. Together with reference TRBV18 and TRBJ2-3, the CDR3 gives the full variable domain: NAGVMQNPRHLVRRRGQEARLRCSPMKGHSHVYWYRQLPEEGLKFMVYLQKENIIDESGMPKERFSAEFPKEGPSILRIQQVVRGDSAAYFCASSVDRTDTQYFGPGTRLTVL.

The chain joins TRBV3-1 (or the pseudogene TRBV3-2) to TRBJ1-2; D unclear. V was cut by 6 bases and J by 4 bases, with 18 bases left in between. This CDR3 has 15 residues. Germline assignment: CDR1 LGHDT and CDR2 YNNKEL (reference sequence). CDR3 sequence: CASSPFDGVGYGYTF. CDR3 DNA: TGTGCCAGCAGTCCGTTTGACGGGGTTGGCTATGGCTACACCTTC.

This chain's CDR3 is CASRGGFNQPQHF. CDR3 coding DNA: TGTGCCAGCAGGGGCGGGTTCAATCAGCCCCAGCATTTT. The rearrangement links TRBV28 to TRBJ1-5; no reliable D call. CDR1 MDHEN and CDR2 SYDVKM come from the germline V gene. The CDR3 is made up of 13 amino acids. Trimming pared 6 bases from V and 3 bases from J, leaving 9 bases between.

CDR3 residues: CASSLVRGSTSYQPQHF. In DNA, the CDR3 is TGTGCCAGCAGCTTAGTCCGGGGATCGACTTCATATCAGCCCCAGCATTTT. The rearrangement links TRBV7-9 to TRBJ1-5; D is undetermined. CDR3 length: 17 amino acids. Trimming took 1 base from V and 5 from J, leaving 18 bases between them. Germline CDR1 is SEHNR and CDR2 is FQNEAQ (reference sequence).

DNA for the CDR3: TGTGCCAGCAGCACTAGCACAGATACGCAGTATTTT. It translates to CASSTSTDTQYF. The J gene is TRBJ2-3, the V gene TRBV7-2; D is unresolved. The CDR3 totals 12 residues. V was pared by 5 bases and J by 0 bases, with 3 bases between. CDR1 is SGHTA and CDR2 is FQGNSA in the germline V gene. The whole variable domain, filled in from reference TRBV7-2 and TRBJ2-3, reads GAGVSQSPSNKVTEKGKDVELRCDPISGHTALYWYRQSLGQGLEFLIYFQGNSAPDKSGLPSDRFSAERTGGSVSTLTIQRTQQEDSAVYLCASSTSTDTQYFGPGTRLTVL.

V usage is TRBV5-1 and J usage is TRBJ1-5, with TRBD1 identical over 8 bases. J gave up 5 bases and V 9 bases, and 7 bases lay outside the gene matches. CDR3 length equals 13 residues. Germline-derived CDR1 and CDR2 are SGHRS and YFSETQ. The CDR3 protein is CANYGQGDQPQHF. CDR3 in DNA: TGCGCCAACTATGGACAGGGCGATCAGCCCCAGCATTTT. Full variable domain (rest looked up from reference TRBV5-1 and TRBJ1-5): KAGVTQTPRYLIKTRGQQVTLSCSPISGHRSVSWYQQTPGQGLQFLFEYFSETQRNKGNFPGRFSGRQFSNSRSEMNVSTLELGDSALYLCANYGQGDQPQHFGDGTRLSIL.

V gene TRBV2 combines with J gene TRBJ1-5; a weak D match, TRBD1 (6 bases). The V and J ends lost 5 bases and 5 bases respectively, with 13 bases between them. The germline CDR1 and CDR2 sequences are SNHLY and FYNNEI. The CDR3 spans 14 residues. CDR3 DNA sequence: TGTGCCAGCAGTAGGGGAGAGGGGGATCAGCCCCAGCATTTT. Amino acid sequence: CASSRGEGDQPQHF. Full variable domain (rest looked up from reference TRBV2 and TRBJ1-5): EPEVTQTPSHQVTQMGQEVILRCVPISNHLYFYWYRQILGQKVEFLVSFYNNEISEKSEIFDDQFSVERPDGSNFTLKIRSTKLEDSAMYFCASSRGEGDQPQHFGDGTRLSIL.

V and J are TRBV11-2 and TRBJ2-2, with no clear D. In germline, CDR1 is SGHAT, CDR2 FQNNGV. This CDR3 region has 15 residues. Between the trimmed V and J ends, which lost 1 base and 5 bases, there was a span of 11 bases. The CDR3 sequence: CASSLAGFNTGELFF. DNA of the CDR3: TGTGCCAGCAGCTTAGCTGGCTTTAATACCGGGGAGCTGTTTTTT.

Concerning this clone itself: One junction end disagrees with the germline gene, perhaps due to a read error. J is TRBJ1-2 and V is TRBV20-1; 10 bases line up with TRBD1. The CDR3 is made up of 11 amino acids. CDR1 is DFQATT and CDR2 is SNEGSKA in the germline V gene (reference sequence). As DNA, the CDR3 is TGCAGTGCTCCTGACAGGGGGCGAATAGTCTTC. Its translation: CSAPDRGRIVF.

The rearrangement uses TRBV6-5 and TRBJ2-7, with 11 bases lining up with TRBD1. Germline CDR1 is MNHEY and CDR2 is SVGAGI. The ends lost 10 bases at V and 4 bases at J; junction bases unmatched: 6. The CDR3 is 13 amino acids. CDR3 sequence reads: CATTGQGAYEQYF. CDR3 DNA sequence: TGTGCCACTACAGGACAGGGGGCGTACGAGCAGTACTTC.